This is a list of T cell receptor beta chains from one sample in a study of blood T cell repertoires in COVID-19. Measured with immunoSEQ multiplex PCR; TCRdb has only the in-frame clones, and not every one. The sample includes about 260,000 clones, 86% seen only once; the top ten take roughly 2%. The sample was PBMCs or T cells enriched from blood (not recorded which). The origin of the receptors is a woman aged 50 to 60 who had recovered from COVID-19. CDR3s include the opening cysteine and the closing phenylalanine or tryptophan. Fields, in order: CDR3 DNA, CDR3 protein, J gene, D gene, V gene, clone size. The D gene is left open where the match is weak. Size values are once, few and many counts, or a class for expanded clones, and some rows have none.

CDR3nt: TGCGCCAGCAGCTTGGGGGCGCGAAGACCGAACAATGAGCAGTTCTTC
CDR3aa: CASSLGARRPNNEQFF
j_gene: TRBJ2-1
d_gene: .
v_gene: TRBV5-1
abundance: .

CDR3nt: TGCGCCAGCAGCCCTAACAGGGGCCTGGGAAACACCATATATTTT
CDR3aa: CASSPNRGLGNTIYF
j_gene: TRBJ1-3
d_gene: TRBD1
v_gene: TRBV4-1
abundance: few

CDR3nt: TGCGCCAGCAGCCAAGAACGGGGGGGGAATCACAATGAGCAGTTCTTC
CDR3aa: CASSQERGGNHNEQFF
j_gene: TRBJ2-1
d_gene: TRBD2
v_gene: TRBV4-3
abundance: .

CDR3nt: TGTGCCAGCAGCCAGAGACTAGCGGGATTGTACGAGCAGTACTTC
CDR3aa: CASSQRLAGLYEQYF
j_gene: TRBJ2-7
d_gene: TRBD2
v_gene: TRBV11-2
abundance: .

CDR3nt: TGCAGTGCTAGTATCGGGGGGTCTGGAAACACCATATATTTT
CDR3aa: CSASIGGSGNTIYF
j_gene: TRBJ1-3
d_gene: .
v_gene: TRBV20-1
abundance: .

CDR3nt: TGCGCCAGCAGCTTGGGGGGGCGGAAGGAGACCCAGTACTTC
CDR3aa: CASSLGGRKETQYF
j_gene: TRBJ2-5
d_gene: .
v_gene: TRBV5-1
abundance: .

CDR3nt: TGTGCCAGCAGTTTATTCGGGGGTTCCCTCACATACGAGCAGTACTTC
CDR3aa: CASSLFGGSLTYEQYF
j_gene: TRBJ2-7
d_gene: .
v_gene: TRBV28
abundance: .

CDR3nt: TGTGCCAGTAGTATGGACAGCCTCGTCGGTCAGTACTTC
CDR3aa: CASSMDSLVGQYF
j_gene: TRBJ2-7
d_gene: .
v_gene: TRBV19
abundance: .

CDR3nt: TGTGCCAGCAGCGGCTTGGCTACCTCCAGCGCTGAAGCTTTCTTT
CDR3aa: CASSGLATSSAEAFF
j_gene: TRBJ1-1
d_gene: .
v_gene: TRBV7-9
abundance: .

CDR3nt: TGTGCCAGTAGTATAGTGGGGGCCCGCACAGATACGCAGTATTTT
CDR3aa: CASSIVGARTDTQYF
j_gene: TRBJ2-3
d_gene: .
v_gene: TRBV19
abundance: .

CDR3nt: TGTGCCAGTAATCGAGGCGGGGGGAATTCACCCCTCCACTTT
CDR3aa: CASNRGGGNSPLHF
j_gene: TRBJ1-6
d_gene: .
v_gene: TRBV19
abundance: .

CDR3nt: TGTGCCAGCAGCTTAAGTCGTAGCGGGAGGATGGAGACCCAGTACTTC
CDR3aa: CASSLSRSGRMETQYF
j_gene: TRBJ2-5
d_gene: TRBD2
v_gene: TRBV7-9
abundance: .

CDR3nt: TGTGCCTGGGCCACGGGACTAGCTGCGGAGACCCAGTACTTC
CDR3aa: CAWATGLAAETQYF
j_gene: TRBJ2-5
d_gene: TRBD2
v_gene: TRBV30
abundance: few

CDR3nt: TGTGCCACCAGCAGAGGCGGGGTTTCCTACGAGCAGTACTTC
CDR3aa: CATSRGGVSYEQYF
j_gene: TRBJ2-7
d_gene: .
v_gene: TRBV15
abundance: .

CDR3nt: TGTGCCAGCAGCTTATCCCACACAGATACGCAGTATTTT
CDR3aa: CASSLSHTDTQYF
j_gene: TRBJ2-3
d_gene: .
v_gene: TRBV7-3
abundance: .

CDR3nt: TGTGCCAGCAGCCGGGAGGTGACTAATGAAAAACTGTTTTTT
CDR3aa: CASSREVTNEKLFF
j_gene: TRBJ1-4
d_gene: .
v_gene: TRBV9
abundance: .

CDR3nt: TGTGCCAGCAGCACGACAGGGGGCGATCAGCCCCAGCATTTT
CDR3aa: CASSTTGGDQPQHF
j_gene: TRBJ1-5
d_gene: TRBD1
v_gene: TRBV9
abundance: .

CDR3nt: TGCGCCAGCAGCCACCGGACAGACCATGAAAAACTGTTTTTT
CDR3aa: CASSHRTDHEKLFF
j_gene: TRBJ1-4
d_gene: .
v_gene: TRBV4-1
abundance: .

CDR3nt: TGTGCCAGTAGTATCACAGGGGGCTCCGGGGAGCTGTTTTTT
CDR3aa: CASSITGGSGELFF
j_gene: TRBJ2-2
d_gene: TRBD1
v_gene: TRBV19
abundance: .

CDR3nt: TGTGCCAGCAGAAAGGTACAGGTTAACTATGGCTACACCTTC
CDR3aa: CASRKVQVNYGYTF
j_gene: TRBJ1-2
d_gene: .
v_gene: TRBV5-8
abundance: once

CDR3nt: TGTGCCAGCAGCAAAAGGGGGGGCATTGAGCAGTTCTTC
CDR3aa: CASSKRGGIEQFF
j_gene: TRBJ2-1
d_gene: .
v_gene: TRBV6-6
abundance: .

CDR3nt: TGTGCCAGCAGCGAAACTAGCGCGCACACAGATACGCAGTATTTT
CDR3aa: CASSETSAHTDTQYF
j_gene: TRBJ2-3
d_gene: TRBD2
v_gene: TRBV7-9
abundance: .

CDR3nt: TGTGCCAGCAGTTACAGTCCGGGACAGAGAATAGGAGCCACTGAAGCTTTCTTT
CDR3aa: CASSYSPGQRIGATEAFF
j_gene: TRBJ1-1
d_gene: TRBD1
v_gene: TRBV6-2/TRBV6-3
abundance: .

CDR3nt: TGTGCCAGCTCATTACTCATCCGGGAAAATCACGAGCAGTACTTC
CDR3aa: CASSLLIRENHEQYF
j_gene: TRBJ2-7
d_gene: .
v_gene: TRBV18
abundance: .

CDR3nt: TGTGCCAGTAGCTCCCTACCGCGAGGCGAGCAGTACTTC
CDR3aa: CASSSLPRGEQYF
j_gene: TRBJ2-7
d_gene: .
v_gene: TRBV19
abundance: .

CDR3nt: TGTGCCAGCAGCTTACAGCGGGGGGGAGAAGATACGCAGTATTTT
CDR3aa: CASSLQRGGEDTQYF
j_gene: TRBJ2-3
d_gene: TRBD2
v_gene: TRBV7-2
abundance: .

CDR3nt: TGCAGCGTTTCGTCCAGTCCCAATCAGCCCCAGCATTTT
CDR3aa: CSVSSSPNQPQHF
j_gene: TRBJ1-5
d_gene: .
v_gene: TRBV29-1
abundance: .

CDR3nt: TGCGCCAGCAGCCCCAAGACAGGATCGGATCAGCCCCAGCATTTT
CDR3aa: CASSPKTGSDQPQHF
j_gene: TRBJ1-5
d_gene: .
v_gene: TRBV5-1
abundance: .

CDR3nt: TGTGCCAGCAGCTTAGCCGGGACAGGCAATCAGCCCCAGCATTTT
CDR3aa: CASSLAGTGNQPQHF
j_gene: TRBJ1-5
d_gene: TRBD1
v_gene: TRBV7-6
abundance: .

CDR3nt: TGCGCCAGCAGCCAGGACGGTGGGGCCCTCGGGTACAATGAGCAGTTCTTC
CDR3aa: CASSQDGGALGYNEQFF
j_gene: TRBJ2-1
d_gene: .
v_gene: TRBV4-3
abundance: few

CDR3nt: TGCGCCAGCAGCTTGTCCTCCTACTCTAACACTGAAGCTTTCTTT
CDR3aa: CASSLSSYSNTEAFF
j_gene: TRBJ1-1
d_gene: .
v_gene: TRBV5-1
abundance: .